This T cell receptor beta chain emerged from a study of T cells in Graves' hyperthyroidism and ophthalmopathy (dated by TCRdb to about 2019). About the study as a whole: Peripheral blood was sampled at the time of initial diagnosis, prior to any treatment. To identify distinguishing TCR V-J signatures, a discovery cohort of some 100 patients was used, comprising under 45 with Graves' ophthalmopathy and around 57 with stable Graves' hyperthyroidism. Prospective prediction of ophthalmopathy was tested in an independent validation cohort of some 20 hyperthyroidism patients and roughly 16 patients who later progressed to ophthalmopathy. The roughly 100 discovery patients were randomly split 7:3 into training and test sets. In several Graves' hyperthyroidism patients, the study also compared T-cell repertoires from thyroid tissue with T-cell repertoires from blood. Once sampling was done, hyperthyroidism patients were given methimazole at a starting dose of 30 mg daily, whereas ophthalmopathy patients were given high-dose intravenous methylprednisolone. The paper reports TCR Vbeta CDR3 sequencing of some 140 peripheral blood samples: approximately 43 ophthalmopathy, roughly 80 hyperthyroidism and 17 progressor patients. Results and caveats for the whole study, not just this receptor: In cross-validation, a model built on a 13 V-J signature told ophthalmopathy apart from stable hyperthyroidism with 87.88% sensitivity and 81% to 82% specificity, and in testing the same model reached 80%/75%. In validation, progression to ophthalmopathy was predicted by the model with 55% to 71% sensitivity and about 72% specificity, a median of roughly 6.4 months before onset. Most expanded thyroid clonotypes (frequency above 0.001) were also found in blood, which suggests that blood repertoires may mirror thyroid immune responses. No statistical method was used to fix the sample size in advance, and group allocation was not hidden from the investigators.

This clonotype was seen at least ten times. The target of this receptor is not known. The input lacks base qualities; no much larger clone sits a single base away. Amplification of TCR beta CDR3 regions was carried out from RNA transcripts. A first-round RT-PCR of the TCR CDR3 used the HTBI primer set with the Qiagen OneStep RT-PCR kit. The libraries were constructed in a second round of multiplex PCR and then size-selected and purified. Paired-end sequencing of the libraries was performed with 100 bp reads on an Illumina HiSeq2000. As for the authors' bioinformatics: SOAPnuke was used to process the raw data, removing reads that contained adapters or uncalled bases, had a mean Phred below 15, or lacked an exact match to the constant primer or identifier. High-quality paired reads were merged with COPE v1.2.5, and unique nucleotide sequences were defined as clonotypes. MiTCR v1.1 was used to align clonotypes to the IMGT TRBV, TRBD and TRBJ reference segments. Only V-J combinations with frequency above 0.0001, covering 99.2% of repertoires, were analysed. The TCS score was defined as the ratio of F50 (clonal expansion) to E x V (chaos), calculated using BLOSUM62-based TCRdist between CDR3 peptides within each V-J. Welch's t-statistics and random forest reduced several hundred V-J features to 13, which were used in a naive Bayes classifier (R e1071). TCRdb reprocessed the public reads (quality trimming at Q25 with fastp, clone calling with MiXCR) and kept in-frame beta chains. Each record represents a unique CDR3 protein, reported with the most common genes and DNA among its rows. The V and J calls shown here were made by TCRdb, not taken from the authors' results. For this sample the table gives around 390,000 distinct CDR3 sequences, of which 13% to 15% were detected only once. The ten largest make up about 18% of the sample.

In the ophthalmopathy patients, disease was moderately to severely active, with a Clinical Activity Score of 3 or more, a NOSPECS grade of 4 or more, and a duration of less than 3 months. The study excluded patients with uncontrolled infections, other autoimmune diseases, pregnancy or lactation. Diagnoses were established on the basis of clinical symptoms, serum thyroxine and TRAb, thyroid ultrasound, and orbital computed tomography. Ficoll-Paque density gradient centrifugation was used to isolate PBMCs from approximately 10 ml of fresh peripheral blood. Total RNA was extracted with Trizol reagent, and quality was checked on an Agilent 2100 Bioanalyzer. This clonotype originated in a woman aged 25 to 39 with Graves' ophthalmopathy. The sample consisted of blood.

The CDR3 sequence is CASSPWLRLAGSTGELFF. The nucleotide sequence is TGTGCCAGCAGTCCTTGGCTGCGACTAGCGGGGTCCACCGGGGAGCTGTTTTTT. The chain links TRBV2 with TRBJ2-2, and 11 junctional nucleotides match TRBD2. As encoded in the germline V gene, CDR1 is SNHLY while CDR2 is FYNNEI. Relative to germline, V is missing 5 bases and J is missing 4 bases, with 12 bases of the junction outside any gene match. Spanning cysteine to phenylalanine, the CDR3 consists of 18 amino acids. Only the CDR3 part of the read is kept: 54 bases, read in frame from the first base.